The present entry profiles one T cell receptor (beta chain) with its context. CDR1 SGHTS and CDR2 YDEGEE come from the germline V gene. The CDR3 is 16 amino acids. V dropped 4 bases and J dropped 5; count of bases not matched to a gene: 8. This sample stems from a study of blood T cell repertoires in COVID-19. Overall study: Both acute and convalescent COVID-19 samples were obtained from the United States, Italy and Spain. PBMCs, B-cell-depleted T cells, or T cells provided the cDNA or gDNA that made up the material.

Per the authors' pipeline: Scientists estimated how many nucleated cells there were by amplifying reference gene primers. Clones were sequenced by immunoSEQ multiplex PCR, and TCRdb holds only the in-frame ones, with some missing. V and J calls and clone size follow that table, whereas D and trimming were derived from the DNA. The sample consists of some 120,000 clones, just under 85% of them appearing once. This sequence was found in a woman aged 50 to 60 with acute or convalescent COVID-19. The V call is TRBV5-8, the J call TRBJ2-5, with 13 bases identical to TRBD2. Material: peripheral blood. The chain's CDR3 is CASSRNGLAGEETQYF. CDR3 bases: TGTGCCAGCAGCCGAAACGGACTAGCGGGGGAGGAGACCCAGTACTTC.